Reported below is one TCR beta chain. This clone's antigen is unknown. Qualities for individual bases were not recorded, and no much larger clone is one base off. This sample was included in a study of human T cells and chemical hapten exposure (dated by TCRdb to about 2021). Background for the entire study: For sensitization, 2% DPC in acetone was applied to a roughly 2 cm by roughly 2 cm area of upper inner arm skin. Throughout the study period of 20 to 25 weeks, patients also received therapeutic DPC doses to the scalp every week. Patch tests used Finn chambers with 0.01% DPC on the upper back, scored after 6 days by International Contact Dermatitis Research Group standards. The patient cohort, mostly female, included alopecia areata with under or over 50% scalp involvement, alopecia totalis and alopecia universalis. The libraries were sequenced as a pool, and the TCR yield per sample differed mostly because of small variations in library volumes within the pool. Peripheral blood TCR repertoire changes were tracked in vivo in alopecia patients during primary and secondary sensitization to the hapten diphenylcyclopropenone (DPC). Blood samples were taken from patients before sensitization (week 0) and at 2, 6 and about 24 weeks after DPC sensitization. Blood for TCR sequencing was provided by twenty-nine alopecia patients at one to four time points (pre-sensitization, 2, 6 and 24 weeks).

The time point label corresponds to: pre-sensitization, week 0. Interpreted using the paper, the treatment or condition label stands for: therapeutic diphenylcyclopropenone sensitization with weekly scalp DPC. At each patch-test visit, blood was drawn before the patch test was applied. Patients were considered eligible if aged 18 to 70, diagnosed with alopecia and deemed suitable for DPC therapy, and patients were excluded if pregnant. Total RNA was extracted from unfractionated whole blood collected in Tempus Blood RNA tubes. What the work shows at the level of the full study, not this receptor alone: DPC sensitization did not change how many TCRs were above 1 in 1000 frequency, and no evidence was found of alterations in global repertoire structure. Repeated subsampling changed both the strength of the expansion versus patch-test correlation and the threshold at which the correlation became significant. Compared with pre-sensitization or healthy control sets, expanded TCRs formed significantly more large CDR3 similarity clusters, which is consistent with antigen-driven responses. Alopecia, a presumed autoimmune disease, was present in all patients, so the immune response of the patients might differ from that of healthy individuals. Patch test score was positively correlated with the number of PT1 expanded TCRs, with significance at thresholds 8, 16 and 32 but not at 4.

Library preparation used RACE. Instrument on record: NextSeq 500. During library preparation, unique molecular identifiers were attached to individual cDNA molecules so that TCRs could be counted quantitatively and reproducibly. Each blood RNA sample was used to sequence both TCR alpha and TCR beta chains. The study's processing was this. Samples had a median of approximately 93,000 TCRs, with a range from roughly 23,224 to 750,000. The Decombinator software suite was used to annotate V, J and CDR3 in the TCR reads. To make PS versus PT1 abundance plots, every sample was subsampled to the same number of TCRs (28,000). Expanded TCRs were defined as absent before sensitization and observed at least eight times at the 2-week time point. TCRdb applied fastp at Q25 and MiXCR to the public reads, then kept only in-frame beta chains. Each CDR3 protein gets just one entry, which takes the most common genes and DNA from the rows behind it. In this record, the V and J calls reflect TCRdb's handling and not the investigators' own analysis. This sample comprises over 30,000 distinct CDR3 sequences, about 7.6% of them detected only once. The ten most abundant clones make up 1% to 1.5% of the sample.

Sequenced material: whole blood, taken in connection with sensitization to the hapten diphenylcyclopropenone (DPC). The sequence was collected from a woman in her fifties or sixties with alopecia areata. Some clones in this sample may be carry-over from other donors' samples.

The sequenced DNA: TGTGCCAGTTCCCGTTTCGGGAGCTCCTACAATGAGCAGTTCTTC. The resulting protein is CASSRFGSSYNEQFF. The sequence joins TRBV12-3 or TRBV12-4 to TRBJ2-1, with a weak D call of TRBD2 (6 bases match). The CDR3, cysteine through phenylalanine, is 15 amino acids long. Here the CDR3 DNA is all that survives: 45 bases in frame from base 1. V was cut back by 9 bases and J by 0 bases, leaving a gap of 15 bases between them.